These 8 T cell receptor beta chains share one sample of origin, sequenced in a study of identical twins. TCRdb re-called the 5' RACE reads through MiXCR, storing one row per CDR3 protein. The repertoire holds over 200,000 distinct CDR3 sequences, with 10% as singletons. The sample was memory T cells sorted from blood. The receptors stem from a man aged 50 to 59 in good health.

This clonotype was observed many times. The chain uses TRBV20-1 and TRBJ2-1; D might be TRBD2 (5 bases). The germline V and J ends were trimmed by 0 bases and 1 base, with 10 bases remaining between them. Germline-derived CDR1 and CDR2 are DFQATT and SNEGSKA (reference sequence). The CDR3 consists of 15 residues. The DNA of the CDR3 is TGCAGTGCTAGAGAGCCTAGCCGATCCTACAATGAGCAGTTCTTC. Translated: CSAREPSRSYNEQFF.

This sequence joins TRBV6-5 and TRBJ2-3, with 10 bases aligning to TRBD2. J was trimmed by 4 bases and V by 4 bases; bases with no gene match: 5. The V gene's germline CDR1 is MNHEY and CDR2 SVGAGI. The CDR3 contains 15 residues. The CDR3 loop is CASSLLAGPPDTQYF. CDR3 DNA: TGTGCCAGCAGTTTACTAGCGGGGCCCCCAGATACGCAGTATTTT.

In the case of this clonotype: At one of its ends the junction is not consistent with the germline gene, which may arise from a read error. The V gene is TRBV7-7, the J gene TRBJ2-1; D remains unclear. The CDR3 sequence is 15 residues long. Germline V gives CDR1 SSHAT, CDR2 FNYEAQ (reference sequence). The CDR3, as DNA: TGTGCTAGCAGCTTATCCCCTGGGTGGGACAATGAGCAGTTCTTC. As protein: CASSLSPGWDNEQFF.

The chain employs TRBV4-2 and TRBJ2-1; the D gene is possibly TRBD1 (7 bases). The CDR3 length is 15 residues. Germline lookup yields CDR1 LGHNA and CDR2 YNFKEQ. Trimming stripped 4 bases from V and 6 bases from J, with 16 bases between. The CDR3 DNA reads TGTGCCAGCAGCCCCCGGAGGGGGCCAGGCAATGAGCAGTTCTTC. Its translation is CASSPRRGPGNEQFF.

This clonotype has ten or more counts. The J gene is TRBJ2-7, the V gene TRBV4-3; D is ambiguous. The germline CDR1 and CDR2 sequences are LGHNA and YSLEER. The CDR3 covers 13 residues. Trimming took off 1 base at V and 4 bases at J, with 8 bases between the two ends. The CDR3 nucleotides are TGCGCCAGCAGCCAAGCGCTTCGTTACGAGCAGTACTTC. The encoded protein is CASSQALRYEQYF.

The rearrangement links TRBV18 to TRBJ1-1; 7 bases align to TRBD1. Germline CDR1 reads KGHSH; CDR2 reads LQKENI. V lost 6 bases, J lost 4 bases, and 8 bases stayed unmatched. This CDR3 region has 14 residues. The CDR3 nucleotides are TGTGCCAGCTCGTCCCTACAGGGGAGCACTGAAGCTTTCTTT. It is translated as CASSSLQGSTEAFF. Full variable domain (missing parts from reference TRBV18 and TRBJ1-1): NAGVMQNPRHLVRRRGQEARLRCSPMKGHSHVYWYRQLPEEGLKFMVYLQKENIIDESGMPKERFSAEFPKEGPSILRIQQVVRGDSAAYFCASSSLQGSTEAFFGQGTRLTVV.

This chain uses TRBV3-1 with TRBJ1-6; no definite D call. Germline-derived CDR1 and CDR2 are LGHDT and YNNKEL (reference sequence). V lost 4 bases and J lost 7, with 14 bases in between. This CDR3 has 15 amino acids. The CDR3 region is CASSPRHPGNSPLHF. CDR3 in DNA: TGTGCCAGCAGCCCCCGGCACCCGGGGAATTCACCCCTCCACTTT.

This clonotype was counted between two and nine times. DNA of the CDR3: TGTGCCATCAGTCCCGGGACAGGGGCCTACAATGAGCAGTTCTTC. This codes for CAISPGTGAYNEQFF. The chain has TRBV10-3 and TRBJ2-1; 10 bases align to TRBD1. Unmatched junction bases numbered 3, after V lost 5 bases and J lost 2 bases. Germline lookup yields CDR1 ENHRY and CDR2 SYGVKD. The CDR3 consists of 15 residues.